The clone carrying this T cell receptor beta chain came up many times. Its antigen is unidentified. Cells sorted as Tregs were CD4+, CD25+ and CD127-/low. Study-level findings and limits: Tumor Treg TCRs overlapped most with tumor naive CD4+ cells. Tumor memory CD4+ T cell TCR gene usage was found to cluster with blood and lymph node memory CD4+ cells and with lymph node naive CD4+ cells.

Constant-region reverse primers amplified full-length variable regions, followed by semi-nested Nested Universal Primer A PCR. TCRdb re-called the 5' RACE reads through MiXCR, storing one row per CDR3 protein. The profile shows about 32,000 distinct CDR3 sequences, roughly a quarter of them singletons. Germline V CDR1 and CDR2: SGHVS, FQNEAQ. The CDR3 totals 15 residues. The germline V and J ends were trimmed by 0 bases and 7 bases, with 13 bases remaining between them. The material sequenced was tumor-infiltrating Tregs sorted from the breast tumor. This clonotype was sampled from a female donor with breast cancer. The chain joins TRBV7-8 to TRBJ1-5; D gene unclear. DNA for the CDR3: TGTGCCAGCAGCTTAGCCGTGGGGAGGAAACAGCCCCAGCATTTT. It codes for CASSLAVGRKQPQHF.